This is a list of T cell receptor beta chains from one sample in a study of T cells in Graves' hyperthyroidism and ophthalmopathy. Using its own MiXCR run on the multiplex PCR reads, TCRdb lists one record per CDR3 protein. Of 650,000 to 750,000 distinct CDR3 sequences in the sample, 13% to 15% were seen once. Sequenced: blood. The origin of the receptors is a woman aged 18 to 35 with Graves' hyperthyroidism. Each CDR3 is given with its conserved first and last residue. A D gene is named only where the DNA matches it firmly. Size is omitted from some rows. Given values are once, few, many or a class for expanded clones.

CDR3aa: CASSPPSGLQETQYF
CDR3nt: TGTGCCAGCTCACCACCATCAGGGTTACAAGAGACCCAGTACTTC
v_gene: TRBV18
j_gene: TRBJ2-5
abundance: many
d_gene: -

CDR3aa: CASSLSLGLARNEQFF
CDR3nt: TGTGCCAGCAGTTTATCTCTGGGACTAGCGCGCAATGAGCAGTTCTTC
v_gene: TRBV6-1
j_gene: TRBJ2-1
abundance: -
d_gene: TRBD2

CDR3aa: CASSLGIDSQISYEQYF
CDR3nt: TGTGCCAGCAGCTTAGGAATTGACAGTCAAATCTCTTACGAGCAGTACTTC
v_gene: TRBV7-2
j_gene: TRBJ2-7
abundance: few
d_gene: -

CDR3aa: CASSAAWDAYGYTF
CDR3nt: TGTGCCAGCAGCGCCGCCTGGGACGCCTATGGCTACACCTTC
v_gene: TRBV9
j_gene: TRBJ1-2
abundance: -
d_gene: -

CDR3aa: CSARTTDSYEQYF
CDR3nt: TGCAGTGCCCGGACAACCGACTCCTACGAGCAGTACTTC
v_gene: TRBV20-1
j_gene: TRBJ2-7
abundance: many
d_gene: -

CDR3aa: CASSQESGELFF
CDR3nt: TGTGCCAGCAGCCAAGAATCCGGGGAGCTGTTTTTT
v_gene: TRBV3-1
j_gene: TRBJ2-2
abundance: many
d_gene: -

CDR3aa: CASTASGHYTDTQYF
CDR3nt: TGTGCCAGCACCGCTAGCGGGCATTACACAGATACGCAGTATTTT
v_gene: TRBV5-6
j_gene: TRBJ2-3
abundance: -
d_gene: TRBD2

CDR3aa: CASSQDPWGTEAFF
CDR3nt: TGTGCCAGCAGCCAAGATCCGTGGGGGACTGAAGCTTTCTTT
v_gene: TRBV14
j_gene: TRBJ1-1
abundance: few
d_gene: -

CDR3aa: CASSPPVQGQNIQYF
CDR3nt: TGTGCCAGCTCACCACCGGTACAGGGGCAAAACATTCAGTACTTC
v_gene: TRBV18
j_gene: TRBJ2-4
abundance: few
d_gene: TRBD1

CDR3aa: CASTLSGGRVNEQFF
CDR3nt: TGTGCCAGCACTCTTAGCGGGGGGCGCGTGAATGAGCAGTTCTTC
v_gene: TRBV28
j_gene: TRBJ2-1
abundance: many
d_gene: TRBD2

CDR3aa: CASSPRTGTYEQYF
CDR3nt: TGTGCCAGCTCCCCCAGGACAGGGACCTACGAGCAGTACTTC
v_gene: TRBV18
j_gene: TRBJ2-7
abundance: many
d_gene: TRBD1

CDR3aa: CSARERDRPNTEAFF
CDR3nt: TGCAGTGCTAGAGAGAGAGACAGACCAAACACTGAAGCTTTCTTT
v_gene: TRBV20-1
j_gene: TRBJ1-1
abundance: many
d_gene: -

CDR3aa: CSARVVRGSYEQYF
CDR3nt: TGCAGTGCTAGAGTGGTTAGGGGCTCCTACGAGCAGTACTTC
v_gene: TRBV20-1
j_gene: TRBJ2-7
abundance: -
d_gene: -

CDR3aa: CSATLAAGSYNEQFF
CDR3nt: TGCAGTGCCACCCTTGCGGCAGGCTCCTACAATGAGCAGTTCTTC
v_gene: TRBV20-1
j_gene: TRBJ2-1
abundance: -
d_gene: -

CDR3aa: CAISAGQQETQYF
CDR3nt: TGTGCCATCAGTGCGGGACAGCAAGAGACCCAGTACTTC
v_gene: TRBV10-3
j_gene: TRBJ2-5
abundance: many
d_gene: TRBD1

CDR3aa: CASSLRLAGAGFF
CDR3nt: TGTGCCAGCAGCTTAAGACTAGCGGGAGCGGGGTTCTTC
v_gene: TRBV11-3
j_gene: TRBJ2-1
abundance: once
d_gene: TRBD2

CDR3aa: CASSAPWTMNTEAFF
CDR3nt: TGTGCCAGCAGTGCTCCCTGGACAATGAACACTGAAGCTTTCTTT
v_gene: TRBV2
j_gene: TRBJ1-1
abundance: few
d_gene: -

CDR3aa: CASSARTGYNEQFF
CDR3nt: TGTGCCAGCAGTGCCCGGACAGGGTACAATGAGCAGTTCTTC
v_gene: TRBV12-3/TRBV12-4
j_gene: TRBJ2-1
abundance: many
d_gene: TRBD1

CDR3aa: CASSLGLAGLTYNEQFF
CDR3nt: TGTGCCAGCAGCCTGGGACTAGCGGGCCTCACGTACAATGAGCAGTTCTTC
v_gene: TRBV28
j_gene: TRBJ2-1
abundance: many
d_gene: TRBD2

CDR3aa: CSADDTHLSVGGSYNEQFF
CDR3nt: TGCAGTGCAGATGACACGCACCTTTCCGTGGGGGGCTCCTACAATGAGCAGTTCTTC
v_gene: TRBV20-1
j_gene: TRBJ2-1
abundance: many
d_gene: -

CDR3aa: CASGHRGYEQYF
CDR3nt: TGTGCCAGCGGACACAGGGGATACGAGCAGTACTTC
v_gene: TRBV2
j_gene: TRBJ2-7
abundance: many
d_gene: TRBD1

CDR3aa: CASRFWGDGYGYTF
CDR3nt: TGTGCCAGCCGGTTTTGGGGGGACGGCTATGGCTACACCTTC
v_gene: TRBV6-2/TRBV6-3
j_gene: TRBJ1-2
abundance: -
d_gene: -

CDR3aa: CASSFLGSMRQFF
CDR3nt: TGTGCCAGCAGTTTTCTCGGTAGTATGAGGCAGTTCTTC
v_gene: TRBV27
j_gene: TRBJ2-1
abundance: many
d_gene: -

CDR3aa: CASSQDPNSGANVLTF
CDR3nt: TGCGCCAGCAGCCAAGATCCGAACTCTGGGGCCAACGTCCTGACTTTC
v_gene: TRBV4-3
j_gene: TRBJ2-6
abundance: -
d_gene: -

CDR3aa: CSAMGGSASSYNEQFF
CDR3nt: TGCAGTGCTATGGGCGGGAGCGCGAGCTCCTACAATGAGCAGTTCTTC
v_gene: TRBV20-1
j_gene: TRBJ2-1
abundance: few
d_gene: TRBD2

CDR3aa: CASSPQVGRNPYGYTF
CDR3nt: TGTGCCAGCTCACCACAGGTGGGCAGGAACCCCTATGGCTACACCTTC
v_gene: TRBV18
j_gene: TRBJ1-2
abundance: -
d_gene: -

CDR3aa: CASGFNTGKAQETQYF
CDR3nt: TGTGCTAGTGGTTTCAATACAGGGAAAGCCCAAGAGACCCAGTACTTC
v_gene: TRBV12-5
j_gene: TRBJ2-5
abundance: few
d_gene: -

CDR3aa: CASSPSAVGSYEQYF
CDR3nt: TGCGCCAGCAGCCCCTCAGCGGTGGGTTCCTACGAGCAGTACTTC
v_gene: TRBV5-1
j_gene: TRBJ2-7
abundance: -
d_gene: -

CDR3aa: CASSQYGDGRRNQPQHF
CDR3nt: TGTGCCAGCAGCCAGTACGGGGACGGGAGGCGCAATCAGCCCCAGCATTTT
v_gene: TRBV14
j_gene: TRBJ1-5
abundance: -
d_gene: -

CDR3aa: CASSTDRGLYNEQFF
CDR3nt: TGTGCCAGCAGTACCGACAGGGGACTCTACAATGAGCAGTTCTTC
v_gene: TRBV6-1
j_gene: TRBJ2-1
abundance: -
d_gene: TRBD1

CDR3aa: CATSDWGLAGVNEQYF
CDR3nt: TGTGCCACCAGTGATTGGGGACTAGCGGGAGTTAACGAGCAGTACTTC
v_gene: TRBV24-1
j_gene: TRBJ2-7
abundance: -
d_gene: TRBD2

CDR3aa: CASSYSLQANEKLFF
CDR3nt: TGTGCCAGCAGTTACTCGCTACAGGCTAATGAAAAACTGTTTTTT
v_gene: TRBV6-6
j_gene: TRBJ1-4
abundance: -
d_gene: -

CDR3aa: CASSSGGGGTEAFF
CDR3nt: TGCGCCAGCAGCTCTGGTGGGGGCGGCACTGAAGCTTTCTTT
v_gene: TRBV5-1
j_gene: TRBJ1-1
abundance: many
d_gene: -

CDR3aa: CATSRGTANTEAFF
CDR3nt: TGTGCCACCAGCAGAGGGACAGCGAACACTGAAGCTTTCTTT
v_gene: TRBV15
j_gene: TRBJ1-1
abundance: few
d_gene: -

CDR3aa: CSAIGQSRGNTEAFF
CDR3nt: TGCAGTGCTATAGGCCAGTCACGCGGGAACACTGAAGCTTTCTTT
v_gene: TRBV20-1
j_gene: TRBJ1-1
abundance: many
d_gene: -

CDR3aa: CASSRLGLAKNIQYF
CDR3nt: TGTGCCAGCAGTCGGTTAGGCCTAGCCAAAAACATTCAGTACTTC
v_gene: TRBV6-1
j_gene: TRBJ2-4
abundance: few
d_gene: -

CDR3aa: CASRVSGREKTQYF
CDR3nt: TGTGCCAGCAGGGTAAGCGGGAGAGAGAAGACCCAGTACTTC
v_gene: TRBV14
j_gene: TRBJ2-5
abundance: few
d_gene: TRBD2

CDR3aa: CASSKTGASYEQYF
CDR3nt: TGTGCCAGCAGTAAGACAGGGGCCTCCTACGAGCAGTACTTC
v_gene: TRBV6-2/TRBV6-3
j_gene: TRBJ2-7
abundance: few
d_gene: TRBD1

CDR3aa: CASSHVRGSYEQYF
CDR3nt: TGTGCCAGCAGCCACGTGAGGGGCTCCTACGAGCAGTACTTC
v_gene: TRBV7-9
j_gene: TRBJ2-7
abundance: many
d_gene: -

CDR3aa: CASSQDFGTSGTNEQFF
CDR3nt: TGTGCCAGCAGCCAAGATTTTGGGACTAGCGGGACCAATGAGCAGTTCTTC
v_gene: TRBV3-1
j_gene: TRBJ2-1
abundance: many
d_gene: TRBD2

CDR3aa: CASSSARRSGNEQFF
CDR3nt: TGTGCCAGCAGCTCAGCCCGGCGGTCCGGCAATGAGCAGTTCTTC
v_gene: TRBV11-2
j_gene: TRBJ2-1
abundance: many
d_gene: -

CDR3aa: CASSQSDRDTEAFF
CDR3nt: TGCGCCAGCAGCCAATCTGACAGGGACACTGAAGCTTTCTTT
v_gene: TRBV4-3
j_gene: TRBJ1-1
abundance: -
d_gene: TRBD1

CDR3aa: CATAGGNSYPFSSYNEQFF
CDR3nt: TGTGCCACCGCGGGAGGGAACTCATATCCTTTTAGCTCCTACAATGAGCAGTTCTTC
v_gene: TRBV10-3
j_gene: TRBJ2-1
abundance: few
d_gene: TRBD2

CDR3aa: CAWSARDGPGLAGEYESYNEQFF
CDR3nt: TGTGCCTGGAGTGCCCGGGACGGACCGGGACTAGCGGGAGAGTACGAGTCCTACAATGAGCAGTTCTTC
v_gene: TRBV30
j_gene: TRBJ2-1
abundance: once
d_gene: TRBD2

CDR3aa: CASSLEARVVDTQYF
CDR3nt: TGTGCCAGCAGCTTAGAAGCTCGGGTGGTAGATACGCAGTATTTT
v_gene: TRBV7-2
j_gene: TRBJ2-3
abundance: few
d_gene: -

CDR3aa: CASSSRSGINTYEQYF
CDR3nt: TGTGCCAGCAGCTCCAGGAGCGGGATTAACACCTACGAGCAGTACTTC
v_gene: TRBV7-9
j_gene: TRBJ2-7
abundance: few
d_gene: TRBD2

CDR3aa: CASSRGPHGLAFF
CDR3nt: TGTGCCAGCAGCAGAGGGCCTCACGGACTGGCTTTCTTT
v_gene: TRBV28
j_gene: TRBJ1-1
abundance: -
d_gene: -

CDR3aa: CATSRGTTVSSRVGGEQYF
CDR3nt: TGTGCCACCAGCAGGGGTACTACGGTCTCGTCTAGGGTGGGTGGCGAGCAGTACTTC
v_gene: TRBV15
j_gene: TRBJ2-7
abundance: many
d_gene: -

CDR3aa: CSARVKWSGSNQPQHF
CDR3nt: TGCAGTGCTAGAGTCAAGTGGTCGGGGAGCAATCAGCCCCAGCATTTT
v_gene: TRBV20-1
j_gene: TRBJ1-5
abundance: many
d_gene: -

CDR3aa: CASSFRWDTQYF
CDR3nt: TGTGCCAGCAGCTTCCGGTGGGATACGCAGTATTTT
v_gene: TRBV11-1
j_gene: TRBJ2-3
abundance: many
d_gene: -

CDR3aa: CASSRLAGAGETQYF
CDR3nt: TGTGCCAGCAGTAGACTAGCGGGAGCGGGAGAGACCCAGTACTTC
v_gene: TRBV6-1
j_gene: TRBJ2-5
abundance: few
d_gene: TRBD2